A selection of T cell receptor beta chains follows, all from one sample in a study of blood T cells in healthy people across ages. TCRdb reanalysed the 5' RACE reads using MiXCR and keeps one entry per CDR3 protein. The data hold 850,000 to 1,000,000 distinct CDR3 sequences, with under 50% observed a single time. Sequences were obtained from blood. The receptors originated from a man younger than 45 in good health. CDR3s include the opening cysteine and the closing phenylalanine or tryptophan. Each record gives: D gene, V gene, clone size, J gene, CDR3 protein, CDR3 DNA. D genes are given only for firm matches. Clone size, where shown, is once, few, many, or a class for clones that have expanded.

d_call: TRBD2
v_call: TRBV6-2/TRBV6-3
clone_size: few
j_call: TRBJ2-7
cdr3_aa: CASSNAVGTSGLSYEQYF
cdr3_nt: TGTGCCAGCAGTAATGCCGTTGGGACTAGCGGGCTCTCCTACGAGCAGTACTTC

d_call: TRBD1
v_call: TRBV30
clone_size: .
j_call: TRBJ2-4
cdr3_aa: CAWGTEINIQYF
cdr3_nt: TGTGCCTGGGGGACAGAAATAAACATTCAGTACTTC

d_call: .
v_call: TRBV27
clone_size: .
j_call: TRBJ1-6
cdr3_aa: CASSFSDSWSYNSPLHF
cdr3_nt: TGTGCCAGCAGTTTCTCGGACAGTTGGTCCTATAATTCACCCCTCCACTTT

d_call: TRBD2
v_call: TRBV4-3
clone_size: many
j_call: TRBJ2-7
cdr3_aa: CASSPSSGVMYEQYF
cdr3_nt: TGCGCCAGCAGCCCCTCTAGCGGGGTAATGTACGAGCAGTACTTC

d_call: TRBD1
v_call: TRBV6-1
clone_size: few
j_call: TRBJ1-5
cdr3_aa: CASGQTGVGNQPQHF
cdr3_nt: TGTGCCAGCGGCCAGACAGGGGTGGGCAATCAGCCCCAGCATTTT

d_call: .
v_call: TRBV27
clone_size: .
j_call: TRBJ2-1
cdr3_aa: CASSLGDIEYNEQFF
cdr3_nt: TGTGCCAGCAGTTTAGGTGACATCGAATACAATGAGCAGTTCTTC

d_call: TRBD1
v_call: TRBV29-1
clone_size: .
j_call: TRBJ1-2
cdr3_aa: CSVDDRVGCGYTF
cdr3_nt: TGCAGCGTTGATGACAGGGTCGGGTGTGGCTACACCTTC

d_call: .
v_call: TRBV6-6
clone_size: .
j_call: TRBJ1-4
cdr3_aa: CASTNLDSTTNEKLFF
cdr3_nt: TGTGCCAGCACCAACCTGGACAGTACAACTAATGAAAAACTGTTTTTT

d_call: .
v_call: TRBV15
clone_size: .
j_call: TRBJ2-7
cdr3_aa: CAAKEQAYEQYF
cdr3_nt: TGTGCCGCTAAAGAACAGGCCTACGAGCAGTACTTC

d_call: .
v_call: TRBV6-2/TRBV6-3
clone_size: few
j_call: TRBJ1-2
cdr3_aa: CASSTAANYGYTF
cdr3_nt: TGTGCCAGCAGTACAGCGGCTAACTATGGCTACACCTTC

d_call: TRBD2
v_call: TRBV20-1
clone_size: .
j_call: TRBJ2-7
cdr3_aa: CSAQDATSGYEQYF
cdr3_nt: TGCAGTGCCCAGGACGCGACTAGCGGCTACGAGCAGTACTTC

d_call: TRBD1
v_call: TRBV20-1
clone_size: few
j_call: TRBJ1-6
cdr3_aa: CSARDRETYNSPLHF
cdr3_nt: TGCAGTGCCCGGGACAGGGAGACCTATAATTCACCCCTCCACTTT

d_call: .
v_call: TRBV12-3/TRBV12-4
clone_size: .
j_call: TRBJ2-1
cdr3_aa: CANSPGDTLYYNEQFF
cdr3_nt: TGTGCCAACAGCCCGGGGGACACGCTTTACTACAATGAGCAGTTCTTC

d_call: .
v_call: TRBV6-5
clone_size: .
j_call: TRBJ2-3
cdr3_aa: CASSSGFRGNTDTQYF
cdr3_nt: TGTGCCAGCAGTTCCGGCTTCAGGGGAAACACAGATACGCAGTATTTT

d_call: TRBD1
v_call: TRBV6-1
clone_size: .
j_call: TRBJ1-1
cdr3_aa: CASSARDRAEAFF
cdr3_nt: TGTGCCAGCAGTGCCAGGGACAGGGCTGAAGCTTTCTTT

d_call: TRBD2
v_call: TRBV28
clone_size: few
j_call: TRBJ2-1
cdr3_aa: CASSSSGLAGGSSYNEQFF
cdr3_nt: TGTGCCAGCAGTTCCTCTGGACTAGCGGGGGGAAGCTCCTACAATGAGCAGTTCTTC

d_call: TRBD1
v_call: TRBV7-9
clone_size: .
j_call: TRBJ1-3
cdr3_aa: CASSQTGGAGNTIYF
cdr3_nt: TGTGCCAGCAGCCAGACAGGGGGCGCCGGAAACACCATATATTTT

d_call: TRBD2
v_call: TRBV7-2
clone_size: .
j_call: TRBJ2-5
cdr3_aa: CASSLVVLSGGAGNEQYF
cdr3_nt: TGTGCCAGCAGCTTAGTTGTTCTCAGCGGGGGGGCAGGCAATGAGCAGTACTTC

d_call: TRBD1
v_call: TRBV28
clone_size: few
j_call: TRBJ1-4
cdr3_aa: CASSSTGQGTEKLFF
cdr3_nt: TGTGCCAGCAGTTCGACGGGACAGGGCACTGAAAAACTGTTTTTT

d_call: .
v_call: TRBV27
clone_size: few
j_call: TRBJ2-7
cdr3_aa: CASGLREQYF
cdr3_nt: TGTGCCAGCGGGTTGCGTGAGCAGTACTTC

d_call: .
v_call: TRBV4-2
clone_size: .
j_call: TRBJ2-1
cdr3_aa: CASSQGGAFSGPSYNEQFF
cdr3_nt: TGTGCCAGCAGCCAAGGAGGCGCCTTCTCGGGGCCCTCCTACAATGAGCAGTTCTTC

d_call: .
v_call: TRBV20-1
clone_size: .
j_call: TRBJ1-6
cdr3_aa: CSARHGINSPLHF
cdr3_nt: TGCAGTGCTAGACACGGAATCAATTCACCCCTCCACTTT

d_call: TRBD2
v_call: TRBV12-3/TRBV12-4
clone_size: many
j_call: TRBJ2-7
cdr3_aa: CASSRVGLVYF
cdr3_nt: TGTGCCAGCAGCCGCGTCGGACTAGTGTACTTC

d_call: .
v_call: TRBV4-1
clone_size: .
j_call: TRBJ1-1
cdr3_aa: CASSQDSSNTEAFF
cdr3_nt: TGCGCCAGCAGCCAAGATAGCTCGAACACTGAAGCTTTCTTT

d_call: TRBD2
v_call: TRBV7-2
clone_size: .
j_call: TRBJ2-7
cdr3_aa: CASSLVTSGGSEQYF
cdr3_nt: TGTGCCAGCAGCTTAGTAACTAGCGGGGGTTCCGAGCAGTACTTC

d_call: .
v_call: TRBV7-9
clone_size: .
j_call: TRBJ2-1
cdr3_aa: CASSSLLGGYSYNEQFF
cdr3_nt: TGTGCCAGCAGCTCCCTCCTTGGCGGATACTCCTACAATGAGCAGTTCTTC

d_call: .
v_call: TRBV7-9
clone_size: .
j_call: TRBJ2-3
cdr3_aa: CASSLGDGRTDTQYF
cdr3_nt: TGTGCCAGCAGCTTAGGAGACGGCCGCACAGATACGCAGTATTTT

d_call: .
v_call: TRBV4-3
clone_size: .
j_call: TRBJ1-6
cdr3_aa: CASSQGERRYSYSPLHF
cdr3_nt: TGCGCCAGCAGCCAAGGGGAGCGGAGGTACAGCTATTCACCCCTCCACTTT

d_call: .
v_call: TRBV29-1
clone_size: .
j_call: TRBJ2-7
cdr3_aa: CSVEGTGMGPSYEQYF
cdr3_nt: TGCAGCGTTGAAGGTACAGGGATGGGGCCGTCCTACGAGCAGTACTTC

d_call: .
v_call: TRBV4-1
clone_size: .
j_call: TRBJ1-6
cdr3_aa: CASSQRGRDNSPLHF
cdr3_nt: TGCGCCAGCAGCCAACGGGGCCGCGATAATTCACCCCTCCACTTT

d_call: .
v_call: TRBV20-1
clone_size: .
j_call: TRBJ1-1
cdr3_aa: CSARVSGAGTEAFF
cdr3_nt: TGCAGTGCTAGAGTTTCGGGGGCGGGCACTGAAGCTTTCTTT

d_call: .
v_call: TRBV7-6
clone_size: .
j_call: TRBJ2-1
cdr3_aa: CASSLGSYQGYNEQFF
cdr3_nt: TGTGCCAGCAGCTTAGGTTCATACCAGGGATACAATGAGCAGTTCTTC

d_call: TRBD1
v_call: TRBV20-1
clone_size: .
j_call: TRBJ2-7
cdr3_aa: CSASEGQGAFYEQYF
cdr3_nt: TGCAGTGCTAGTGAAGGACAGGGGGCCTTTTACGAGCAGTACTTC

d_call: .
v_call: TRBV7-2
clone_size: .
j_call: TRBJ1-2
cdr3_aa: CASSSYGYDYTF
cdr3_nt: TGTGCCAGCAGCTCCTATGGCTATGACTACACCTTC

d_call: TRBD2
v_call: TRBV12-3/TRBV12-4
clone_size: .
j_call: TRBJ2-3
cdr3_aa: CASSLARAGVDTQYF
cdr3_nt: TGTGCCAGCAGTTTAGCCCGAGCGGGGGTGGATACGCAGTATTTT

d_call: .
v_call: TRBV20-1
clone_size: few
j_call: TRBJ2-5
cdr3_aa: CSARPDVGTIQETQYF
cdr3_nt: TGCAGTGCTAGGCCCGACGTCGGTACAATCCAAGAGACCCAGTACTTC

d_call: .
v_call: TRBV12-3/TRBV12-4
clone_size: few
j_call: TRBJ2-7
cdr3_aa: CASSRVGVSEQYF
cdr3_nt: TGTGCCAGCAGCCGAGTGGGGGTCTCCGAGCAGTACTTC

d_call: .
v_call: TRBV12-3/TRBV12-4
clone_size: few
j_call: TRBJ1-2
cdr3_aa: CASSPGRGGGYTF
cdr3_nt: TGTGCCAGCAGTCCAGGCAGGGGCGGTGGCTACACCTTC

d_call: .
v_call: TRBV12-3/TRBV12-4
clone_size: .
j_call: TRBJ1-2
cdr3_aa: CASSKDGPNYGYTF
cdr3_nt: TGTGCCAGCAGCAAGGACGGACCCAACTATGGCTACACCTTC

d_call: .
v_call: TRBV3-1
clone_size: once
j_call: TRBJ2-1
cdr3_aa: CASSQERGALGKDEQFF
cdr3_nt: TGTGCCAGCAGCCAGGAACGGGGTGCCTTAGGGAAAGATGAGCAGTTCTTC

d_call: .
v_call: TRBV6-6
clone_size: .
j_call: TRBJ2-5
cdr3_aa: CAGSAQETQYF
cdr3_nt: TGTGCCGGCAGTGCCCAAGAGACCCAGTACTTC

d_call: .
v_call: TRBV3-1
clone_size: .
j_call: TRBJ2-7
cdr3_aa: CASSHLGSYNEQYF
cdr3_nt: TGTGCCAGCAGCCACCTCGGGTCCTACAATGAGCAGTACTTC

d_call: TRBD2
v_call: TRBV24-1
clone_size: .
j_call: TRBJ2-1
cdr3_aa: CATMTSGASNEQFF
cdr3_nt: TGTGCCACCATGACTAGCGGGGCGTCCAATGAGCAGTTCTTC

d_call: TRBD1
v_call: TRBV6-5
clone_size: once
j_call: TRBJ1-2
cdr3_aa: CASSSQGGVYYGYTF
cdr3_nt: TGTGCCAGCAGTTCCCAGGGGGGGGTTTACTATGGCTACACCTTC